The next 17 T cell receptor beta chains were all read from a single sample in a study of cytomegalovirus exposure and HLA in healthy donors. Both 60 Vbeta primers and 13 Jbeta primers went into the PCR. Generated by immunoSEQ multiplex PCR, the TCRdb table keeps only in-frame clones and is missing some. The sample contains approximately 92,000 clones, 81% of which appear only once. The specimen was PBMCs. These receptors originate from an older woman in good health and CMV-seropositive.

The J gene is TRBJ1-1, the V gene TRBV19; D is perhaps TRBD1 (5 bases). The V end lost 4 bases, the J end lost 0 bases, and 9 bases lay between the germline ends. Germline assignment: CDR1 LNHDA and CDR2 SQIVND (reference sequence). CDR3 length equals 14 residues. This CDR3 reads CASSTRQLNTEAFF. Written as DNA, the CDR3 is TGTGCCAGTAGTACCCGACAGCTGAACACTGAAGCTTTCTTT.

The chain combines TRBV5-4 with TRBJ2-3; D remains ambiguous. V was shortened by 5 bases and J by 1 base, with 11 bases between the two germline ends. The CDR3 extends over 14 amino acids. CDR1 is SGHNT, CDR2 YYREEE, per germline (reference sequence). The CDR3 loop is CASRSPPGTDTQYF. CDR3 nucleotides: TGTGCCAGCAGATCCCCTCCGGGCACAGATACGCAGTATTTT. Full variable domain (remainder filled in from reference TRBV5-4 and TRBJ2-3): ETGVTQSPTHLIKTRGQQVTLRCSSQSGHNTVSWYQQALGQGPQFIFQYYREEENGRGNFPPRFSGLQFPNYSSELNVNALELDDSALYLCASRSPPGTDTQYFGPGTRLTVL.

The CDR3 DNA sequence: TGTGCCAGCAGCCCCCGTGATCAGCCCCAGCATTTT. Protein: CASSPRDQPQHF. The gene calls are TRBV7-2 and TRBJ1-5; D is uncertain. This CDR3 is 12 amino acids long. The germline V gene encodes CDR1 SGHTA and CDR2 FQGNSA. V was shortened by 5 bases and J by 5 bases, with 7 bases between the two germline ends.

The chain links TRBV19 to TRBJ1-1; 7 bases line up with TRBD1. The CDR3 sequence is 14 residues long. With V trimmed by 5 bases and J by 6 bases, 9 bases remained unmatched. The germline V gene encodes CDR1 LNHDA and CDR2 SQIVND (reference sequence). In DNA form, the CDR3 reads TGTGCCAGTAGTCGCTTGGACAGGCGGTCTGAAGCTTTCTTT. It encodes CASSRLDRRSEAFF.

A few counts support this clone. CDR3 sequence reads: CASSPMGTGKKGDTQYF. The CDR3 DNA is TGTGCCAGCAGCCCAATGGGTACAGGGAAGAAAGGAGATACGCAGTATTTT. The chain combines TRBV7-6 with TRBJ2-3; D is possibly TRBD1 (6 bases). The CDR3 contains 17 residues. V was shortened by 5 bases and J by 5 bases, with 23 bases between the two germline ends. Germline values: CDR1 SGHVS, CDR2 FNYEAQ.

The CDR3 DNA reads as TGTGCCAGCAGCCAAGATACGAACCAGCGGGAGCAGTACTTC. Its translation: CASSQDTNQREQYF. The rearrangement links TRBV14 to TRBJ2-7; tentatively, D is TRBD2 (5 bases). CDR3 length: 14 amino acids. Germline V gene data show CDR1 as SGHDN and CDR2 as FVKESK. The V end lost 0 bases, the J end lost 7 bases, and 13 bases lay between the germline ends.

This rearrangement joins TRBV6-4 to TRBJ2-7; 12 bases are shared with TRBD2. CDR1 and CDR2 from the germline V gene are MRHNA and SNTAGT. With V trimmed by 2 bases and J by 0 bases, 8 bases remained unmatched. CDR3 length: 18 amino acids. The CDR3 here is CASSDGIPLAGGSYEQYF. In DNA, the CDR3 is TGTGCCAGCAGTGACGGTATCCCACTAGCGGGAGGCTCCTACGAGCAGTACTTC.

The chain links TRBV11-3 to TRBJ2-1; maybe TRBD1 (6 bases). The ends were cut back, 5 bases at V and 6 bases at J, with 11 bases in the middle. Germline V gene sequence: CDR1 SGHNT, CDR2 YENEEA. The CDR3 runs to 13 residues. CDR3: CASSKDRPNEQFF. CDR3 nucleotide sequence: TGTGCCAGCAGCAAGGACAGACCCAATGAGCAGTTCTTC.

The rearrangement uses TRBV21-1 and TRBJ2-3; TRBD2, the D gene given by the table, was not confirmed from the DNA. TRBV21-1 counts as a pseudogene. The CDR3 loop spans 15 amino acids. The chain's CDR3 is CASRVLRVCTDTQYF. The DNA for the CDR3 is TGTGCCAGCAGGGTACTACGGGTATGCACAGATACGCAGTATTTT.

This chain connects TRBV4-2 to TRBJ2-7, with a possible D match to TRBD2 (5 bases). Germline loops: CDR1 LGHNA, CDR2 YNFKEQ. Trimming took 4 bases from V and 0 from J, leaving 13 bases between them. The CDR3 consists of 15 residues. CDR3 residues: CASSRRAESSYEQYF. The CDR3 nucleotides are TGTGCCAGCAGCCGAAGAGCGGAGAGCTCCTACGAGCAGTACTTC.

The chain uses TRBV5-5 and TRBJ2-7; D may be TRBD2 (6 bases). The length of the CDR3 is 14 residues. Germline CDR1 SGHKS, CDR2 YYEKEE (reference sequence). Trimming stripped 4 bases from V and 6 bases from J, with 17 bases between. CDR3 sequence reads: CASSPGLRGTEQYF. The DNA of the CDR3 is TGTGCCAGCAGCCCGGGACTCCGGGGGACCGAGCAGTACTTC. The variable domain in full, completed from reference TRBV5-5 and TRBJ2-7, reads DAGVTQSPTHLIKTRGQQVTLRCSPISGHKSVSWYQQVLGQGPQFIFQYYEKEERGRGNFPDRFSARQFPNYSSELNVNALLLGDSALYLCASSPGLRGTEQYFGPGTRLTVT.

The gene calls are TRBV7-2 and TRBJ1-4; D ambiguous. Trimming left V 7 bases short and J 4 bases short, with 10 bases between. Germline lookup yields CDR1 SGHTA and CDR2 FQGNSA. CDR3 size: 13 residues. CDR3: CASTGRVNEKLFF. The CDR3 coding sequence is TGTGCCAGCACCGGGCGGGTTAATGAAAAACTGTTTTTT.

About this clone: A read error may produce the germline difference seen at one junction end. This sample also contains other DNA sequences that code for the same CDR3. The J gene is TRBJ2-7, the V gene TRBV11-2; TRBD2 might be the D (6 bases). CDR1 is SGHAT, CDR2 FQNNGV, per germline. The CDR3 covers 15 residues. DNA of the CDR3: TGTGCCAGTAGCTTAGATCACGGGGGAGCCTACGAGCAGTACTTC. It codes for CASSLDHGGAYEQYF.

V is TRBV7-2 and J is TRBJ2-1, with 14 bases lining up with TRBD2. Germline-derived CDR1 and CDR2 are SGHTA and FQGNSA. The CDR3 has 16 residues. V was pared by 5 bases and J by 7 bases, with 7 bases of the junction left unmatched. Here the CDR3 DNA reads TGTGCCAGCAGCCCCCTCGGGACTAGCGGGAGTAATGAGCAGTTCTTC. Translating gives CASSPLGTSGSNEQFF. The entire variable domain, with the rest obtained from reference TRBV7-2 and TRBJ2-1, is as follows: GAGVSQSPSNKVTEKGKDVELRCDPISGHTALYWYRQSLGQGLEFLIYFQGNSAPDKSGLPSDRFSAERTGGSVSTLTIQRTQQEDSAVYLCASSPLGTSGSNEQFFGPGTRLTVL.

This clone showed up just once. J is TRBJ1-5 and V is TRBV29-1; TRBD1 matches 9 bases. The length of the CDR3 is 12 residues. The germline V gene has CDR1 SQVTM and CDR2 ANQGSEA. Trimming cost V 4 bases and J 5 bases; bases outside gene matches: 0. CDR3 sequence reads: CSVGQGDQPQHF. The CDR3 DNA is TGCAGCGTTGGACAGGGGGATCAGCCCCAGCATTTT. The full variable domain, in which reference TRBV29-1 and TRBJ1-5 provide the parts outside the CDR3, is SAVISQKPSRDICQRGTSLTIQCQVDSQVTMMFWYRQQPGQSLTLIATANQGSEATYESGFVIDKFPISRPNLTFSTLTVSNMSPEDSSIYLCSVGQGDQPQHFGDGTRLSIL.

This clone was recorded only once. CDR3 sequence (DNA): TGTGCCAGCAGATTAGAAGACAGGGGAGAGTACACTGAAGCTTTCTTT. This translates into CASRLEDRGEYTEAFF. V usage is TRBV6-6 and J usage is TRBJ1-1, with 8 bases lining up with TRBD1. CDR1 is MNHNY and CDR2 is SVGAGI in the germline V gene (reference sequence). Trimming removed 6 bases from V and 3 bases from J; junction bases left unmatched: 12. The CDR3 contains 16 residues.

This clone was seen a single time. The genes are TRBV28 and TRBJ2-5, with 9 positions matching TRBD1. The CDR3 consists of 16 residues. Germline trimming cut 3 bases from V and 2 bases from J; bases unmatched to any gene: 7. Germline assignment: CDR1 MDHEN and CDR2 SYDVKM. As DNA, the CDR3 is TGTGCCAGCAGTTTGGGTCCGGGACAGGGACAAGAGACCCAGTACTTC. Translation gives CASSLGPGQGQETQYF.